One sample yielded the 27 T cell receptor beta chains listed below, sequenced in a study of vaccination effects on CD4 cells after COVID-19. Scientists isolated CD4+ T cells after a roughly ten-day culture period ended. It was two doses of either the BNT162b2 or mRNA-1273 vaccine that participants received. No antigen has been identified for these receptors. Assay used: immunoSEQ multiplex PCR; TCRdb lists only in-frame clones, some missing. The sample contains 65,000 to 90,000 clones, roughly 73% of which appear only once. The material was CD4+ T cells from PBMCs cultured without peptide, obtained after COVID-19 vaccination. All receptors come from a human donor who received a COVID-19 vaccine.

J is TRBJ1-2 and V is TRBV3-1 (or the pseudogene TRBV3-2), with a weak D call TRBD1 (6 bases). CDR3 size: 13 residues. V was clipped by 1 base and J by 4 bases, with 7 bases between them. Germline V gene sequence: CDR1 LGHDT, CDR2 YNNKEL (reference sequence). The DNA of the CDR3 is TGTGCCAGCAGCCAAGCCAGGGGCTATGGCTACACCTTC. It encodes CASSQARGYGYTF.

V gene TRBV7-2 combines with J gene TRBJ2-5; no clear D. V dropped 3 bases and J dropped 3 bases, with 8 bases sitting between them. Per the germline V gene, CDR1 is SGHTA and CDR2 is FQGNSA. The CDR3 runs 13 residues. The CDR3 bases are TGTGCCAGCAGCTTTTTCCTAGAAGAGACCCAGTACTTC. Protein: CASSFFLEETQYF.

The chain combines TRBV12-5 with TRBJ2-1; 8 bases align to TRBD2. The germline CDR1 and CDR2 sequences are LGHNT and FRNRAP. V lost 6 bases, J lost 4 bases, and 5 bases stayed unmatched. This CDR3 has 14 residues. CDR3 in DNA: TGTGCTAGTGGGCGGGGGGACGAGTACAATGAGCAGTTCTTC. It yields the protein CASGRGDEYNEQFF. The full variable domain, with the rest looked up from reference TRBV12-5 and TRBJ2-1, is DARVTQTPRHKVTEMGQEVTMRCQPILGHNTVFWYRQTMMQGLELLAYFRNRAPLDDSGMPKDRFSAEMPDATLATLKIQPSEPRDSAVYFCASGRGDEYNEQFFGPGTRLTVL.

V is TRBV9 and J is TRBJ2-5; 7 positions agree with TRBD1. This CDR3 comprises 15 residues. Germline values: CDR1 SGDLS, CDR2 YYNGEE. V was pared by 3 bases and J by 2 bases, with 7 bases of the junction left unmatched. CDR3 amino acids: CASSAPRTGQETQYF. The CDR3 bases are TGTGCCAGCAGCGCCCCCCGGACAGGTCAAGAGACCCAGTACTTC.

V and J are TRBV4-1 and TRBJ1-1; 10 bases agree with TRBD1. CDR1 is MGHRA and CDR2 is YSYEKL in the germline V gene. CDR3 length: 16 amino acids. V lost 6 bases and J lost 1; bases outside the gene matches: 8. The CDR3 region is CASSFTGDRGNTEAFF. Written as DNA, the CDR3 is TGCGCCAGCAGTTTCACGGGGGACAGGGGGAACACTGAAGCTTTCTTT.

This clone has only one observation. This sequence joins TRBV19 and TRBJ1-4; 7 bases line up with TRBD1. V dropped 6 bases and J dropped 3; count of bases not matched to a gene: 7. The V gene's germline CDR1 is LNHDA and CDR2 SQIVND (reference sequence). CDR3 length: 15 amino acids. For the CDR3, the DNA is TGTGCCAGTAGCCTTAACAGGGGTCCTAATGAAAAACTGTTTTTT. Its protein is CASSLNRGPNEKLFF.

V and J are TRBV9 and TRBJ2-3; 9 nucleotides align to TRBD2. The CDR3 runs 18 residues. Germline values: CDR1 SGDLS, CDR2 YYNGEE. Germline trimming cut 1 base from V and 4 bases from J; bases unmatched to any gene: 13. CDR3 region: CASSVYAGGPGFADTQYF. For the CDR3, the DNA is TGTGCCAGCAGCGTATACGCGGGGGGGCCGGGGTTTGCAGATACGCAGTATTTT. The variable domain in full, with the rest retrieved from reference TRBV9 and TRBJ2-3, is DSGVTQTPKHLITATGQRVTLRCSPRSGDLSVYWYQQSLDQGLQFLIQYYNGEERAKGNILERFSAQQFPDLHSELNLSSLELGDSALYFCASSVYAGGPGFADTQYFGPGTRLTVL.

This clone came up a few times. CDR3 sequence: CASSTPRGTNNEKLFF. The CDR3 bases are TGTGCCAGCAGCACCCCCCGGGGCACCAATAATGAAAAACTGTTTTTT. The V call is TRBV7-9, the J call TRBJ1-4; D possibly corresponds to TRBD1 (5 bases). The CDR3 runs to 16 residues. V lost 5 bases and J lost 4, with 17 bases in between. Germline CDR1 and CDR2: SEHNR and FQNEAQ (reference sequence).

The chain carries TRBV5-1 and TRBJ1-1; tentative D call: TRBD1 (6 bases). The CDR3 covers 16 residues. Per germline, CDR1 SGHRS and CDR2 YFSETQ. Trimming took 0 bases from V and 5 from J, leaving 17 bases between them. In nucleotides, the CDR3 is TGCGCCAGCAGCTTGGCAATGTCGGACAGTAGTACTGAAGCTTTCTTT. Its translation: CASSLAMSDSSTEAFF.

The chain employs TRBV28 and TRBJ1-4; a weak D match, TRBD1 (5 bases). V was trimmed by 9 bases and J by 10 bases, leaving 18 bases between them. The CDR3 covers 13 residues. Per the germline V gene, CDR1 is MDHEN and CDR2 is SYDVKM. CDR3 residues: CASWGLDAGKLFF. The CDR3 nucleotides are TGTGCCAGTTGGGGCCTGGACGCAGGAAAACTGTTTTTT.

This clone was observed a handful of times. V and J are TRBV9 and TRBJ2-1; D remains unclear. The CDR3 has 13 amino acids. Germline V lookup: CDR1 SGDLS, CDR2 YYNGEE. The V end was cut by 4 bases, the J end by 3 bases, with 8 bases between. DNA of the CDR3: TGTGCCAGCAGCCCGAGTCTCTACAATGAGCAGTTCTTC. Residues: CASSPSLYNEQFF.

The CDR3 DNA is TGTGCCAGCAGTCCATCGTTCCGGGAGCTGTTTTTT. As protein: CASSPSFRELFF. The gene calls are TRBV28 and TRBJ2-2, with D unresolved. Germline CDR1 MDHEN, CDR2 SYDVKM. The CDR3 spans 12 residues. With 5 bases removed from V and 9 bases from J, the gap between germline ends came to 10 bases.

This clone has just a few counts. This chain uses TRBV6-6 with TRBJ1-5; D is possibly TRBD1 (6 bases). The CDR3 runs 15 residues. V shed 6 bases and J shed 2 bases, with 14 bases lying between them. Germline V gene data show CDR1 as MNHNY and CDR2 as SVGAGI (reference sequence). CDR3 coding DNA: TGTGCCAGCAGCTCGGGGACATCTGGCAATCAGCCCCAGCATTTT. Its protein is CASSSGTSGNQPQHF.

V and J are TRBV4-2 and TRBJ1-2; 7 bases match TRBD1. V shed 0 bases and J 6 bases; nucleotides not matched to a gene: 7. Looked up from germline, CDR1 is LGHNA and CDR2 is YNFKEQ. The CDR3 covers 15 residues. CDR3 amino acids: CASSQDLGRGDGYTF. The DNA for the CDR3 is TGTGCCAGCAGCCAAGATCTCGGCAGGGGGGATGGCTACACCTTC.

As regards this clone: In the same sample, other DNA sequences code for this CDR3. The chain recombines TRBV6-5 with TRBJ1-1, with unresolved D. The V end was cut by 0 bases, the J end by 5 bases, with 7 bases between. CDR1 and CDR2 (germline): MNHEY, SVGAGI. The CDR3 consists of 13 residues. CDR3 residues: CASSYSGRTEAFF. The CDR3, as DNA: TGTGCCAGCAGTTACTCGGGAAGAACTGAAGCTTTCTTT.

This rearrangement joins TRBV4-3 to TRBJ2-3, with 8 positions matching TRBD1. CDR1 is LGHNA, CDR2 YSLEER, per germline. V lost 5 bases, J lost 1 base, and 11 bases stayed unmatched. This CDR3 is 17 amino acids long. CDR3 loop: CASSSQPPGQGTDTQYF. CDR3 sequence (DNA): TGCGCCAGCAGCTCCCAACCCCCGGGACAGGGCACAGATACGCAGTATTTT.

The V gene is TRBV5-8, the J gene TRBJ1-4; 10 bases map to TRBD1. With V trimmed by 4 bases and J by 4 bases, 1 base remained unmatched. Looked up from germline, CDR1 is SGHTS and CDR2 is YDEGEE. The CDR3 loop spans 14 amino acids. The CDR3 here is CASSGTGVNEKLFF. In DNA, the CDR3 is TGTGCCAGCAGCGGGACAGGGGTTAATGAAAAACTGTTTTTT.

V gene TRBV7-2 combines with J gene TRBJ1-6, with 7 bases that match TRBD1. This CDR3 spans 15 amino acids. Germline-derived CDR1 and CDR2 are SGHTA and FQGNSA. J lost 7 bases, V lost 1 base, and 4 bases had no gene match. The CDR3 protein is CASSLVGTENSPLHF. As DNA, the CDR3 is TGTGCCAGCAGCTTAGTGGGGACAGAGAATTCACCCCTCCACTTT.

The gene calls are TRBV7-2 and TRBJ2-1; 13 bases are shared with TRBD2. The CDR3 consists of 18 residues. In germline, CDR1 is SGHTA, CDR2 FQGNSA. Trimming took 3 bases from V and 8 from J; bases not matched to a gene: 13. As DNA, the CDR3 is TGTGCCAGCAGCTTGCATCCCATAACTAGCGGGGGGGCCCATGAGCAGTTCTTC. This gives the protein CASSLHPITSGGAHEQFF.

The rearrangement joins TRBV19 to TRBJ1-1, with D unclear. V was pared by 6 bases and J by 0 bases, with 8 bases between. The CDR3 is 13 residues long. In germline, CDR1 is LNHDA, CDR2 SQIVND (reference sequence). The CDR3 bases are TGTGCCAGTAGACACGTGGTGAACACTGAAGCTTTCTTT. Amino acid sequence: CASRHVVNTEAFF. Full variable domain (rest looked up from reference TRBV19 and TRBJ1-1): DGGITQSPKYLFRKEGQNVTLSCEQNLNHDAMYWYRQDPGQGLRLIYYSQIVNDFQKGDIAEGYSVSREKKESFPLTVTSAQKNPTAFYLCASRHVVNTEAFFGQGTRLTVV.

The chain recombines TRBV7-8 with TRBJ2-1; maybe TRBD2 (6 bases). V lost 5 bases and J lost 6, with 29 bases in between. The CDR3 covers 19 residues. Per the germline V gene, CDR1 is SGHVS and CDR2 is FQNEAQ. CDR3 residues: CASSLRPAGLSGAFNEQFF. As DNA, the CDR3 is TGTGCCAGCAGCCTACGCCCGGCCGGACTTAGCGGAGCGTTCAATGAGCAGTTCTTC.

This clone has only a few counts. The chain links TRBV18 to TRBJ1-3; the D is unclear. CDR1 is KGHSH, CDR2 LQKENI, per germline. V was shortened by 3 bases and J by 0 bases, with 18 bases between the two germline ends. This CDR3 contains 18 residues. CDR3 loop: CASSPSHSGRLSGNTIYF. CDR3 nucleotide sequence: TGTGCCAGCTCACCCTCACATTCAGGACGTCTCTCTGGAAACACCATATATTTT.

The CDR3 sequence: CASSPDRGYGYTF. The CDR3 region has the DNA TGTGCCAGCTCACCAGACAGGGGCTATGGCTACACCTTC. This chain links TRBV18 with TRBJ1-2, with 8 bases matching TRBD1. V was pared by 2 bases and J by 4 bases, with 0 bases of the junction left unmatched. The CDR3 has 13 amino acids. CDR1 is KGHSH, CDR2 LQKENI, per germline.

This clone occurred a few times. CDR3 sequence reads: CASSEGTGVNYGYTF. The CDR3 DNA sequence: TGTGCCAGCAGTGAAGGGACAGGGGTTAACTATGGCTACACCTTC. The chain links TRBV6-1 to TRBJ1-2; 9 bases agree with TRBD1. J gave up 1 base and V 1 base, and 1 base lay outside the gene matches. This CDR3 region has 15 residues. The germline V gene encodes CDR1 MNHNS and CDR2 SASEGT.

The rearrangement joins TRBV9 to TRBJ1-4; tentative D call: TRBD1 (5 bases). The CDR3 covers 14 residues. Trimming left V 0 bases short and J 8 bases short, with 11 bases between. Germline V gene data show CDR1 as SGDLS and CDR2 as YYNGEE. The DNA of the CDR3 is TGTGCCAGCAGCGTAGCGGGACTCGGAGAAAAACTGTTTTTT. Translation gives CASSVAGLGEKLFF.

The V and J genes are TRBV6-5 and TRBJ1-6; TRBD1 might be the D (5 bases). The CDR3 runs 14 residues. The germline CDR1 and CDR2 sequences are MNHEY and SVGAGI. Trimming stripped 6 bases from V and 7 bases from J, with 13 bases between. CDR3 in amino acids: CASREGPMNSPLHF. CDR3 DNA sequence: TGTGCCAGCAGGGAGGGACCGATGAATTCACCCCTCCACTTT.

The J gene is TRBJ2-3, the V gene TRBV14; the D gene is possibly TRBD1 (6 bases). This CDR3 has 11 amino acids. Germline CDR1 and CDR2: SGHDN and FVKESK. V was shortened by 8 bases and J by 8 bases, with 11 bases between the two germline ends. The CDR3 loop reads CASAQGGTQYF. The CDR3 region has the DNA TGTGCCAGCGCTCAAGGGGGTACGCAGTATTTT.